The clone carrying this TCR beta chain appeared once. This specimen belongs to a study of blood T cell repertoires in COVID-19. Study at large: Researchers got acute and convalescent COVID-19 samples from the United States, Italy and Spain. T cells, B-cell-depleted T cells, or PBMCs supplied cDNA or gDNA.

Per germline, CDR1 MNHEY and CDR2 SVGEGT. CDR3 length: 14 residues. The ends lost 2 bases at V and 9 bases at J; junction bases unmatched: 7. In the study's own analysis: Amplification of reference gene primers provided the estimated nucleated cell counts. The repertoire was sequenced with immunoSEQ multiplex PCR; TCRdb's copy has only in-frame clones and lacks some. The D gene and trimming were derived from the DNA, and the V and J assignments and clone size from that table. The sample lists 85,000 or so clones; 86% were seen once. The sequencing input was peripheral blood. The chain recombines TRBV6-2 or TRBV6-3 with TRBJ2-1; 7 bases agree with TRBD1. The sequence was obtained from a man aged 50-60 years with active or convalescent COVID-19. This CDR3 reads CASSYGSGGVEQFF. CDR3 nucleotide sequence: TGTGCCAGCAGTTACGGGTCAGGGGGTGTTGAGCAGTTCTTC.